This TCR beta chain was documented in a study of siplizumab effects on memory and regulatory T cells. Study-wide results and caveats: Greater diversity than memory cells seemed evident in naive T cells, which also appeared to be major alloresponse contributors. Alloreactive CD4+ clones that could be mapped were on average about 70% Treg-derived with siplizumab, against 25% to 30% in controls.

Germline CDR1 is WNHNN and CDR2 is SYGVQD (reference sequence). With 2 bases removed from V and 4 bases from J, the gap between germline ends came to 13 bases. CDR3 length equals 15 residues. Details on this clone: The antigen remains unidentified.

Sequenced by immunoSEQ multiplex PCR; TCRdb stores in-frame clones only, minus some. The table lists around 77,000 clones, about 90% of them singletons. Sequenced input: CD8+ T cells sorted from blood. This TCR was sampled from a human donor in good health. This chain uses TRBV10-1 with TRBJ2-3; D tentatively fits TRBD1 or TRBD2 (5 bases each). This chain's CDR3 is CASSEALGTPDTQYF. CDR3 nucleotide sequence: TGCGCCAGCAGTGAGGCTCTCGGGACCCCAGATACGCAGTATTTT.